Listed below are T cell receptor beta chains from one sample, sequenced in a study of metastatic and nonmetastatic thyroid tumors. TCRdb ran MiXCR on the PCR reads. The sample has about 32,000 clones, 7% to 8% seen once. The sequencing sample was made of blood. The receptor source for this set is a female donor with papillary thyroid cancer or a benign thyroid nodule (not recorded which). Some clones in this sample may be carry-over from other donors' samples. CDR3s include the opening cysteine and the closing phenylalanine or tryptophan. D genes are given only for firm matches. The listing skips clone size in some rows; elsewhere it reads once, few, many or a size class.

.	TRBV2	TRBJ1-1	many	TGTGCCAGCAGTGGGGCTTGGGACCCATCGACGGCTTTCTTT	CASSGAWDPSTAFF
.	TRBV11-1	TRBJ2-2	many	TGTGCCAGCAGCTTAGGATTTAACAGGCCGAACACCGGGGAGCTGTTTTTT	CASSLGFNRPNTGELFF
TRBD2	TRBV9	TRBJ2-2	many	TGTGCCAGCAGCGTAGGACTAGCTCGGAACACCGGGGAGCTGTTTTTT	CASSVGLARNTGELFF
.	TRBV11-3	TRBJ2-5	.	TGTGCCAGCAGCATGGCTCTGGGCGTCCCGGAGACCCAGTACTTC	CASSMALGVPETQYF
TRBD1	TRBV10-1	TRBJ2-3	many	TGCGCCAGCAGCTCAGGGGGCTTTGGGACATATACGCAGTATTTT	CASSSGGFGTYTQYF
.	TRBV11-2	TRBJ1-2	many	TGTGCCAGCAGCCTCTCCGGCGGGGGGGGCTATGGCTACACCTTC	CASSLSGGGGYGYTF
.	TRBV11-2	TRBJ2-7	many	TGTGTCAGCAGTGCGCGGGGAGGGGGCGCGTTCCACGAGCAGTACTTC	CVSSARGGGAFHEQYF
.	TRBV24-1	TRBJ2-1	many	TGTGCCACCAGTGACCCGCCATACGAACAGCAGTTCTTC	CATSDPPYEQQFF
TRBD2	TRBV5-4	TRBJ2-7	.	TGTGCCAGCAGTTTCGGAAGCCCGGGACTAGCGGGGGGTTCCTACGAGCAGTACTTC	CASSFGSPGLAGGSYEQYF
.	TRBV10-1	TRBJ2-1	many	TGCGCCAGCGCCCTTTCGGGACGGAGAAATGAGCAGTTCTTC	CASALSGRRNEQFF
.	TRBV20-1	TRBJ2-1	many	TGCAGTGCTAGAGATGTCACCCGCTCCTACAATGAGCAGTTCTTC	CSARDVTRSYNEQFF
.	TRBV5-6	TRBJ1-1	many	TGTGCCAGCAGAAGGGGCAGCCGAAGGTATAACACTGAAGCTTTCTTT	CASRRGSRRYNTEAFF
.	TRBV2	TRBJ2-7	few	TGTGCCAGCAGTGACGGGTCTGGGACCTACGAGCAGTACTTC	CASSDGSGTYEQYF
.	TRBV30	TRBJ2-7	many	TGTGCCTGGAGTTCAACAGCGACGTCGTACTTC	CAWSSTATSYF
.	TRBV10-3	TRBJ2-1	many	TGTGCCATCAGTGAGGGGGGATGGTATGAGCAGTTCTTC	CAISEGGWYEQFF
TRBD1	TRBV2	TRBJ1-2	many	TGTGCCACCAGGGGGCAGGGGTCTTATGGCTACACCTTC	CATRGQGSYGYTF
.	TRBV6-1	TRBJ1-4	many	TGTGCCAGCACCCTGGGGGCACTTTCAACTAATGAAAAACTGTTTTTT	CASTLGALSTNEKLFF
TRBD2	TRBV5-1	TRBJ2-1	many	TGCGCCAGCAGCTTGGAAGCGGGAGACTACAATGAGCAGTTCTTC	CASSLEAGDYNEQFF
.	TRBV6-1	TRBJ2-3	many	TGTGCCAGCAGCGCCGACAGATCTAGCACAGATACGCAGTATTTT	CASSADRSSTDTQYF
.	TRBV7-9	TRBJ2-7	many	TGTGCCAGCAGCAGCGGACGGACCATTATCTACGAGCAGTACTTC	CASSSGRTIIYEQYF
TRBD1	TRBV2	TRBJ1-1	many	TGTGCCACATACGGACAGGGCCGAACTGAAGCTTTCTTT	CATYGQGRTEAFF
TRBD1	TRBV18	TRBJ2-7	.	TGTGCCAACTCATCCCGGGACAGAACCTACGAGCAGTACTTC	CANSSRDRTYEQYF
.	TRBV6-4	TRBJ2-5	many	TGTGCCAGCAGCAACGAAGGGGGTGGGATGGAGACCCAGTACTTC	CASSNEGGGMETQYF
TRBD1	TRBV9	TRBJ2-6	many	TGTGCCAGCAGCGGAGATGGACAGGTTGGCGCTGGGGCCAACGTCCTGACTTTC	CASSGDGQVGAGANVLTF
.	TRBV9	TRBJ2-3	many	TGTGCCAGCAGCCCCGGACAGGACTACACAGATACGCAGTATTTT	CASSPGQDYTDTQYF
TRBD2	TRBV20-1	TRBJ2-1	many	TGCAGTGCTAGGAAAGCGGGAAGCGATGAGCAGTTCTTC	CSARKAGSDEQFF
.	TRBV7-2	TRBJ2-1	many	TGTGCCAGCAGCTTAGAAGGAAACAGGGCTGATGAGCAGTTCTTC	CASSLEGNRADEQFF
TRBD2	TRBV5-1	TRBJ2-3	many	TGCGCCAGCAGCTTGGTCTCCCGGGGGGGCCCCCCAGATACGCAGTATTTT	CASSLVSRGGPPDTQYF
.	TRBV7-9	TRBJ1-4	many	TGTGCCAGCAGCTTTGGCGAAGGGTGGGAAAAACTGTTTTTT	CASSFGEGWEKLFF
.	TRBV7-2	TRBJ2-6	many	TGTGCCAGCAGCTTAACGGGAACCACTGGGGCCAACGTCCTGACTTTC	CASSLTGTTGANVLTF
.	TRBV30	TRBJ2-1	many	TGTGCCTGGAGTGCAGGAGTGGGAGACAATGAGCAGTTCTTC	CAWSAGVGDNEQFF
TRBD2	TRBV6-1	TRBJ2-7	few	TGTGCCGGCAGATCAGCGGGGGGTGACTCCTACGAGCAGTACTTC	CAGRSAGGDSYEQYF
TRBD2	TRBV12-3/TRBV12-4	TRBJ2-3	many	TGTGCCAGCAGTTCCGCAAGACTAGCGGGAAGCACAGATACGCAGTATTTT	CASSSARLAGSTDTQYF
.	TRBV7-9	TRBJ2-3	many	TGTGCCAGCAGCTTAGCACGGGTCGGAGATACGCAGTATTTT	CASSLARVGDTQYF
.	TRBV29-1	TRBJ2-7	many	TGCAGCGTTGATGGGGGCGGGTACGAGCAGTACTTC	CSVDGGGYEQYF
.	TRBV6-1	TRBJ1-2	many	TGTGCCAGCAATTTAAGAGCTGGGATCTATGGCTACACCTTC	CASNLRAGIYGYTF
TRBD2	TRBV28	TRBJ2-2	many	TGTGCCAGCCACTGGGCCGGGACTAGCGGGAGGGCCGGGGAGCTGTTTTTT	CASHWAGTSGRAGELFF
.	TRBV11-1	TRBJ2-7	many	TGTGCCAGCAGCCGTCGGACAGCCAGATTAGACGAGCAGTACTTC	CASSRRTARLDEQYF
TRBD2	TRBV9	TRBJ2-5	few	TGTGCCAGCAGCGTAGAGGGTAGCGGGAGAGGGGAGACCCAGTACTTC	CASSVEGSGRGETQYF
.	TRBV7-6	TRBJ2-1	many	TGTGCCAGCAGCTTAGAGGGCAATGAGCAGTTCTTC	CASSLEGNEQFF
.	TRBV28	TRBJ2-6	many	TGTGCCAGCACTTCAGGGAGCTCTGGGGCCAACGTCCTGACTTTC	CASTSGSSGANVLTF
.	TRBV6-5	TRBJ2-6	many	TGTGCCAGCAGTTACCAGGGGGGCGGTGGGGCCAACGTCCTGACTTTC	CASSYQGGGGANVLTF
.	TRBV24-1	TRBJ2-7	many	TGTGCCACCAGTGATTTGGGGAGCGAGCAGTACTTC	CATSDLGSEQYF